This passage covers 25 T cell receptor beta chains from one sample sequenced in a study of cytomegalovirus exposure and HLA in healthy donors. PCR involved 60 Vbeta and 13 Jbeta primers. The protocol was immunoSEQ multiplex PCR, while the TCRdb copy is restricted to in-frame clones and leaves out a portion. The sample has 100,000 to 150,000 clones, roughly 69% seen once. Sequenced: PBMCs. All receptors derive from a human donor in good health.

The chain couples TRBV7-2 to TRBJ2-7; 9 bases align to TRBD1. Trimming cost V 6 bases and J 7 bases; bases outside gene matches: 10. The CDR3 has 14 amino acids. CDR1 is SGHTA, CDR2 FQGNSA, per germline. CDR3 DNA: TGTGCCAGCAGGGGGTCGGACAGGGGATGGGAGCAGTACTTC. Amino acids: CASRGSDRGWEQYF. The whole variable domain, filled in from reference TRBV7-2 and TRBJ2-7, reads GAGVSQSPSNKVTEKGKDVELRCDPISGHTALYWYRQSLGQGLEFLIYFQGNSAPDKSGLPSDRFSAERTGGSVSTLTIQRTQQEDSAVYLCASRGSDRGWEQYFGPGTRLTVT.

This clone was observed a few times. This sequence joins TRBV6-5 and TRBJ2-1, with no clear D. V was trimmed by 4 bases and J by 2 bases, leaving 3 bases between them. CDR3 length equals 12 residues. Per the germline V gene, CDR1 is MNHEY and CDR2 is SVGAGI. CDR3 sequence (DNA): TGTGCCAGCAGTTCTACCTACAATGAGCAGTTCTTC. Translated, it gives CASSSTYNEQFF.

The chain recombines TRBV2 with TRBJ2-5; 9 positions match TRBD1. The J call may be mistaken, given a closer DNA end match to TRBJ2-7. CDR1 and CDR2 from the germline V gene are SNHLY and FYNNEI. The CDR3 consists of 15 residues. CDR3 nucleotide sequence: TGTGCCAGCACTCTCTGGGGACAGGGCCCGGACGAGCAGTACTTC. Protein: CASTLWGQGPDEQYF.

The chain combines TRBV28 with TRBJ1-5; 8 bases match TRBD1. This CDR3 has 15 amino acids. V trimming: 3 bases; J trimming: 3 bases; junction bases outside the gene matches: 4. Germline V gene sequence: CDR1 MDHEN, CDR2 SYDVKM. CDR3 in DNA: TGTGCCAGCAGTTTCACAGGGGGTCTCAATCAGCCCCAGCATTTT. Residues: CASSFTGGLNQPQHF.

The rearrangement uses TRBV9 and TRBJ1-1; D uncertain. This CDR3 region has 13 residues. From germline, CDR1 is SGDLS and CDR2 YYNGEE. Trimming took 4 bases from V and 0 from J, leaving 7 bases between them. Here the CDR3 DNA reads TGTGCCAGCAGCTCCTTTATGAACACTGAAGCTTTCTTT. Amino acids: CASSSFMNTEAFF. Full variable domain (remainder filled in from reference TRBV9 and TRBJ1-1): DSGVTQTPKHLITATGQRVTLRCSPRSGDLSVYWYQQSLDQGLQFLIQYYNGEERAKGNILERFSAQQFPDLHSELNLSSLELGDSALYFCASSSFMNTEAFFGQGTRLTVV.

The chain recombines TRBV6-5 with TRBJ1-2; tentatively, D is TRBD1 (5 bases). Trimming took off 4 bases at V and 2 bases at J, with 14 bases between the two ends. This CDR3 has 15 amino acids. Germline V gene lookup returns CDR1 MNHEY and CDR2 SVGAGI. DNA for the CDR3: TGTGCCAGCAGTTCGATCACAAGGGGAAACTATGGCTACACCTTC. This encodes CASSSITRGNYGYTF.

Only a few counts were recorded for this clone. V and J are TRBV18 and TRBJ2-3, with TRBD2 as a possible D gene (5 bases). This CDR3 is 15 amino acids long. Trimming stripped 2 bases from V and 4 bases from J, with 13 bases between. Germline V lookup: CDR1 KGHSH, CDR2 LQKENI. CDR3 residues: CASSPEEDGADTQYF. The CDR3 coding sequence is TGTGCCAGCTCACCAGAGGAGGACGGGGCAGATACGCAGTATTTT.

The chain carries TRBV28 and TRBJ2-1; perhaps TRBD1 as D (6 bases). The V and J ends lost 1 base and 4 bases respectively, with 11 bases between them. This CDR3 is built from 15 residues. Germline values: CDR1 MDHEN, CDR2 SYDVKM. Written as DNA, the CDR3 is TGTGCCAGCAGTTTATCCGGACAGTGGTACAATGAGCAGTTCTTC. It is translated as CASSLSGQWYNEQFF. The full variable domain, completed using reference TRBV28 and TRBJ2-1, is DVKVTQSSRYLVKRTGEKVFLECVQDMDHENMFWYRQDPGLGLRLIYFSYDVKMKEKGDIPEGYSVSREKKERFSLILESASTNQTSMYLCASSLSGQWYNEQFFGPGTRLTVL.

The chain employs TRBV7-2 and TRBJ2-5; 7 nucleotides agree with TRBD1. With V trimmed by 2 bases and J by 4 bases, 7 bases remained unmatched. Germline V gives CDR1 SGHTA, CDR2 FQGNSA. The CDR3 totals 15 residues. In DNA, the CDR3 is TGTGCCAGCAGCTTATGGGACACAGGGGCAGAGACCCAGTACTTC. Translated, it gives CASSLWDTGAETQYF. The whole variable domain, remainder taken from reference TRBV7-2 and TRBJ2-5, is GAGVSQSPSNKVTEKGKDVELRCDPISGHTALYWYRQSLGQGLEFLIYFQGNSAPDKSGLPSDRFSAERTGGSVSTLTIQRTQQEDSAVYLCASSLWDTGAETQYFGPGTRLLVL.

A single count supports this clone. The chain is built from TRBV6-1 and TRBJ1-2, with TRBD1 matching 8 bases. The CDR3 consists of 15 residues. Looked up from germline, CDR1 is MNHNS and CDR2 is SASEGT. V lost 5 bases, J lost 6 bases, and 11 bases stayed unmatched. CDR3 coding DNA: TGTGCCAGCAGTACGGACAGGGTCGGTATACATGGCTACACCTTC. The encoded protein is CASSTDRVGIHGYTF.

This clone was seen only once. In nucleotides, the CDR3 is TGTGCCAGTAGTATCGACAGGGGGATTTTTTCCGGGGAGCTGTTTTTT. This sequence encodes CASSIDRGIFSGELFF. The chain combines TRBV19 with TRBJ2-2; the match to TRBD1 covers 9 bases. The CDR3 length is 16 residues. V dropped 3 bases and J dropped 6; count of bases not matched to a gene: 8. CDR1 is LNHDA and CDR2 is SQIVND in the germline V gene (reference sequence).

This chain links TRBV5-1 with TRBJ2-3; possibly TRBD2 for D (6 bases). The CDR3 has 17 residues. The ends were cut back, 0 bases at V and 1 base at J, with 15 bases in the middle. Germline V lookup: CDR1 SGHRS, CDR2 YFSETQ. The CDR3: CASSLALGGVGTDTQYF. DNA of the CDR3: TGCGCCAGCAGCTTGGCCCTGGGGGGAGTAGGCACAGATACGCAGTATTTT.

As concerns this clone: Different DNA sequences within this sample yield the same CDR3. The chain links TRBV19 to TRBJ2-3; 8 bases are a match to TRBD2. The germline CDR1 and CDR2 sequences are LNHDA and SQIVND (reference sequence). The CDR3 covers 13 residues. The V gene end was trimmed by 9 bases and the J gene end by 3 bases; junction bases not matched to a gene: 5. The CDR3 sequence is CASNSGRTDTQYF. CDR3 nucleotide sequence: TGTGCCAGCAACAGCGGGAGAACAGATACGCAGTATTTT.

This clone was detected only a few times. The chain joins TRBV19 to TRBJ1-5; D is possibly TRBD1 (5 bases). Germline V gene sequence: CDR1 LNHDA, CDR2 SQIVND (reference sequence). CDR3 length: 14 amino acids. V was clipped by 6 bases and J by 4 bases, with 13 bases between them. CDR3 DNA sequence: TGTGCCAGTAGACAGGTCGGAGGGAATCAGCCCCAGCATTTT. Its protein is CASRQVGGNQPQHF.

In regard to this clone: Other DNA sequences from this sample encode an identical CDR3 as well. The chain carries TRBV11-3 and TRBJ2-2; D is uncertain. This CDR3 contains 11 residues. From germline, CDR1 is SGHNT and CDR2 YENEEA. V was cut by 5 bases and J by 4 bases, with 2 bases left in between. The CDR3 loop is CASSRTGELFF. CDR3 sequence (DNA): TGTGCCAGCAGCCGCACCGGGGAGCTGTTTTTT.

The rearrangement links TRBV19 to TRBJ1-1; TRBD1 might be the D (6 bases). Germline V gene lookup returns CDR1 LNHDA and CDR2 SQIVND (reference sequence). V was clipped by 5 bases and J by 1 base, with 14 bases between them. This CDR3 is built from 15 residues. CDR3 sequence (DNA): TGTGCCAGTAGTGCCTACAGGGTGGGGAACACTGAAGCTTTCTTT. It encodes CASSAYRVGNTEAFF. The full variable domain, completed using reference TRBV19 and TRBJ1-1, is DGGITQSPKYLFRKEGQNVTLSCEQNLNHDAMYWYRQDPGQGLRLIYYSQIVNDFQKGDIAEGYSVSREKKESFPLTVTSAQKNPTAFYLCASSAYRVGNTEAFFGQGTRLTVV.

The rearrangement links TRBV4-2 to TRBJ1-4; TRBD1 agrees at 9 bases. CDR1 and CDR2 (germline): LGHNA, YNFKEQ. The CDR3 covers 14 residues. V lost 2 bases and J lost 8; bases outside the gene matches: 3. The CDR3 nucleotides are TGTGCCAGCAGCCAACCGGGACAGGGAGAAAAACTGTTTTTT. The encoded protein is CASSQPGQGEKLFF.

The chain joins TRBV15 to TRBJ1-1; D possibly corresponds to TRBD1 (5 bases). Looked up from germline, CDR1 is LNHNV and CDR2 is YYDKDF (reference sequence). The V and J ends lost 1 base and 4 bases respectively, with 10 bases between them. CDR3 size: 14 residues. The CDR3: CATSRGRVGTEAFF. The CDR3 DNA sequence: TGTGCCACCAGCAGAGGCAGGGTGGGCACTGAAGCTTTCTTT. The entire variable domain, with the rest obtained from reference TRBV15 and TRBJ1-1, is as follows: DAMVIQNPRYQVTQFGKPVTLSCSQTLNHNVMYWYQQKSSQAPKLLFHYYDKDFNNEADTPDNFQSRRPNTSFCFLDIRSPGLGDTAMYLCATSRGRVGTEAFFGQGTRLTVV.

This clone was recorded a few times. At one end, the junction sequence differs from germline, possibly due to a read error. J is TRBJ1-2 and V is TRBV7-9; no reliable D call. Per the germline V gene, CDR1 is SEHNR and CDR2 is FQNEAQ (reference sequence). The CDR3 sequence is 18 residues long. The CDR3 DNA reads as TGTTCCAGCAGCAAAGTTGTCACCGGAGGTCTAACTAACTATGGCTACACCTTC. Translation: CSSSKVVTGGLTNYGYTF.

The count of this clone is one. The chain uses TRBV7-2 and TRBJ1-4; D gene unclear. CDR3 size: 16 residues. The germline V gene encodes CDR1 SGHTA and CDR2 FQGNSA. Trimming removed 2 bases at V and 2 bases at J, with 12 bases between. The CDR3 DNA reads TGTGCCAGCAGCTTAACCGGGGTTGGGACTAATGAAAAACTGTTTTTT. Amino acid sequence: CASSLTGVGTNEKLFF. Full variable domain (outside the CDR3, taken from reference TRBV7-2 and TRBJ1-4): GAGVSQSPSNKVTEKGKDVELRCDPISGHTALYWYRQSLGQGLEFLIYFQGNSAPDKSGLPSDRFSAERTGGSVSTLTIQRTQQEDSAVYLCASSLTGVGTNEKLFFGSGTQLSVL.

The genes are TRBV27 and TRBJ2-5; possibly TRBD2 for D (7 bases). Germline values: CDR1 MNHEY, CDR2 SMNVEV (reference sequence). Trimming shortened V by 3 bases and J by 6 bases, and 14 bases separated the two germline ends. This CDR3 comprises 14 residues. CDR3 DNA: TGTGCCAGCAGTTTCGGCGGGGGCGGGAAGACCCAGTACTTC. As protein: CASSFGGGGKTQYF.

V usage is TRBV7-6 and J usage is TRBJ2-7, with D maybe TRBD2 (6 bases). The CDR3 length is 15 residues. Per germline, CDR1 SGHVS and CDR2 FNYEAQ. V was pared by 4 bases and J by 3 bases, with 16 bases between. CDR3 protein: CASSSPQAGGYEQYF. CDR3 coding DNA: TGTGCCAGCAGCTCCCCCCAAGCGGGCGGCTACGAGCAGTACTTC.

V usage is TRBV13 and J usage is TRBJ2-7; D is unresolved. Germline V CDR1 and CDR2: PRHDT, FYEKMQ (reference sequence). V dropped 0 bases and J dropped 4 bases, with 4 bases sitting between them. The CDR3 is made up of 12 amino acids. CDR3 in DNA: TGTGCCAGCAGCTTAGGCCTATACGAGCAGTACTTC. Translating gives CASSLGLYEQYF.

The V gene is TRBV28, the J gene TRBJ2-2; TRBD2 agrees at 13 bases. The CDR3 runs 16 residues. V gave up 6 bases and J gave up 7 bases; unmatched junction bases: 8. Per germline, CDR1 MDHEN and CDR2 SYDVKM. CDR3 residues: CASRERLAGGGGELFF. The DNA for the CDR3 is TGTGCCAGCAGGGAGAGACTAGCGGGAGGAGGCGGGGAGCTGTTTTTT.

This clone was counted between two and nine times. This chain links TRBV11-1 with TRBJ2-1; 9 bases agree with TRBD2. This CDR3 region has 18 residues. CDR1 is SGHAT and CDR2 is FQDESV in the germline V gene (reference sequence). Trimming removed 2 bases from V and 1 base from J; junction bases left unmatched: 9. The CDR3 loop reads CASSLRWFAGGSYNEQFF. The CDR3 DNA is TGTGCCAGCAGCTTAAGATGGTTCGCGGGAGGGTCCTACAATGAGCAGTTCTTC. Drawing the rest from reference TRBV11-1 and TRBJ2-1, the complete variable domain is EAEVAQSPRYKITEKSQAVAFWCDPISGHATLYWYRQILGQGPELLVQFQDESVVDDSQLPKDRFSAERLKGVDSTLKIQPAELGDSAMYLCASSLRWFAGGSYNEQFFGPGTRLTVL.